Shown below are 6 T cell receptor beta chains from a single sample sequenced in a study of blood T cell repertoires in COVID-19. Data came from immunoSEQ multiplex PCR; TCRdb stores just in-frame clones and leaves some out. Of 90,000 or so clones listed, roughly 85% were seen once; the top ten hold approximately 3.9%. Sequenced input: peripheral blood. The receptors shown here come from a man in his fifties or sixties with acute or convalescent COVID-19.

The CDR3 DNA follows: TGTGCCAGCAGCTTTGAGGGCACAGATACGCAGTATTTT. It encodes CASSFEGTDTQYF. The chain recombines TRBV13 with TRBJ2-3; unclear D gene. The V gene lost 3 bases and the J gene lost 1 base, with 5 bases spanning the gap. This CDR3 has 13 amino acids. Looked up from germline, CDR1 is PRHDT and CDR2 is FYEKMQ (reference sequence).

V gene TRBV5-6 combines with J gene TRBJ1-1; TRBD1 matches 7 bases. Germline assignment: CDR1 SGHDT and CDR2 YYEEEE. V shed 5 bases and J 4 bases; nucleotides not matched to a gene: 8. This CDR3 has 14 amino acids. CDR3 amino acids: CASRSPGQTTEAFF. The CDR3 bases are TGTGCCAGCAGGAGCCCGGGACAGACCACTGAAGCTTTCTTT.

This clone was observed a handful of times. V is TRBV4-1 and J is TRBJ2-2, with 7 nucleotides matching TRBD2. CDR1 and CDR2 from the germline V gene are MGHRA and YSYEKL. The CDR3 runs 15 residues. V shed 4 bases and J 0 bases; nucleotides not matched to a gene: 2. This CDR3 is CASSRDYPNTGELFF. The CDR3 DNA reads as TGCGCCAGCAGCCGGGACTATCCGAACACCGGGGAGCTGTTTTTT.

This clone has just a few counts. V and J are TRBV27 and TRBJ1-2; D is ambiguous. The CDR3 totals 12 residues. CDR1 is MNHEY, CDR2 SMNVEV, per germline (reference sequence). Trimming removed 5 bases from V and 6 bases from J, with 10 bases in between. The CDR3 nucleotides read TGTGCCAGCAGTCCAAATCTACATGGCTACACCTTC. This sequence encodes CASSPNLHGYTF.

The CDR3 region is CASSQDEGGTQYF. CDR3 coding DNA: TGTGCCAGCAGCCAAGATGAGGGTGGGACGCAGTATTTT. The rearrangement uses TRBV4-2 and TRBJ2-3; D may be TRBD2 (5 bases). V lost 0 bases and J 9 bases, leaving 10 bases between the germline ends. The CDR3 loop spans 13 amino acids. Germline V gene sequence: CDR1 LGHNA, CDR2 YNFKEQ.

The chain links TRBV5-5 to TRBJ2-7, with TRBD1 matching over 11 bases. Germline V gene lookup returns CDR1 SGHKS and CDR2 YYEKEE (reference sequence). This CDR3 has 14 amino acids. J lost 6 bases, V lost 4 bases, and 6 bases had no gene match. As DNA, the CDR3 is TGTGCCAGCAGCCCCTGGACAGGGGGCTTCGAGCAGTACTTC. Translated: CASSPWTGGFEQYF. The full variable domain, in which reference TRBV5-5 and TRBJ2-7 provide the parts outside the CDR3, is DAGVTQSPTHLIKTRGQQVTLRCSPISGHKSVSWYQQVLGQGPQFIFQYYEKEERGRGNFPDRFSARQFPNYSSELNVNALLLGDSALYLCASSPWTGGFEQYFGPGTRLTVT.